Presented here are 9 T cell receptor beta chains from one specimen sequenced in a study of fetal regulatory T cell absence and autoimmunity. Clones were read by immunoSEQ multiplex PCR, and TCRdb kept only the in-frame ones, dropping some. The repertoire holds 95,000 to 100,000 clones, about two thirds seen once, with roughly 2% in the top ten. The sample taken for sequencing was pancreas tissue. Source of these receptors: a male donor with IPEX syndrome.

The chain joins TRBV15 to TRBJ2-7, with a tentative D call TRBD1 (5 bases). Germline CDR1 and CDR2: LNHNV and YYDKDF (reference sequence). Trimming left V 0 bases short and J 4 bases short, with 10 bases between. This CDR3 is 14 amino acids long. CDR3 coding DNA: TGTGCCACCAGCAGAGAAAACGCAGGGTACGAGCAGTACTTC. Its translation: CATSRENAGYEQYF.

The chain has TRBV6-1 and TRBJ2-1; D remains unclear. This CDR3 region has 11 residues. V dropped 6 bases and J dropped 4 bases, with 4 bases sitting between them. From germline, CDR1 is MNHNS and CDR2 SASEGT. CDR3 sequence reads: CASSPYNEQFF. CDR3 bases: TGTGCCAGCAGCCCATACAATGAGCAGTTCTTC.

This clone was detected a few times. The chain couples TRBV6-5 to TRBJ2-7, with D tentatively TRBD1 or TRBD2 (5 bases each). V gave up 2 bases and J gave up 1 base, with 9 bases separating them. Germline V lookup: CDR1 MNHEY, CDR2 SVGAGI. This CDR3 contains 14 residues. DNA for the CDR3: TGTGCCAGCAGTTACCAGGGACGGTCCTACGAGCAGTACTTC. It encodes CASSYQGRSYEQYF.

This chain links TRBV10-1 with TRBJ2-1, with TRBD2 matching 10 bases. The germline V gene encodes CDR1 WNHNN and CDR2 SYGVQD (reference sequence). The CDR3 runs to 13 residues. J lost 9 bases, V lost 4 bases, and 3 bases had no gene match. CDR3 coding DNA: TGCGCCAGCAGTGGGGGACTAGCGTCTGAGCAGTTCTTC. It codes for CASSGGLASEQFF.

DNA of the CDR3: TGCGCCTCCAGGGGGATTGCATTCACAGATACGCAGTATTTT. It codes for CASRGIAFTDTQYF. The V and J genes are TRBV5-1 and TRBJ2-3; 7 bases are a match to TRBD1. The CDR3 spans 14 residues. Germline trimming cut 10 bases from V and 2 bases from J; bases unmatched to any gene: 10. Per germline, CDR1 SGHRS and CDR2 YFSETQ.

This clone came up once. The chain employs TRBV5-4 and TRBJ2-3; D uncertain. There are 15 residues in the CDR3. V was shortened by 0 bases and J by 2 bases, with 10 bases between the two germline ends. Looked up from germline, CDR1 is SGHNT and CDR2 is YYREEE (reference sequence). CDR3 in DNA: TGTGCCAGCAGCTTGGCCGTGGGATTCACAGATACGCAGTATTTT. Translated, it gives CASSLAVGFTDTQYF.

This clone was seen only once. The chain is built from TRBV9 and TRBJ2-3; 9 bases match TRBD1. CDR3 size: 15 residues. In germline, CDR1 is SGDLS, CDR2 YYNGEE. Trimming at V came to 4 bases and at J to 4 bases, leaving 7 bases not matched to a gene. CDR3 sequence reads: CASSPGQGIPDTQYF. In DNA form, the CDR3 reads TGTGCCAGCAGCCCGGGACAGGGAATCCCAGATACGCAGTATTTT.

The V gene is TRBV7-8, the J gene TRBJ2-3; 9 bases are a match to TRBD2. CDR1 is SGHVS, CDR2 FQNEAQ, per germline. After removal of 0 bases from V and 5 bases from J, the junction contained 9 bases not matched to a gene. This CDR3 is built from 17 residues. Here the CDR3 reads CASSLAWSGGLLDTQYF. As DNA, the CDR3 is TGTGCCAGCAGCTTAGCCTGGAGCGGGGGGCTCTTAGATACGCAGTATTTT.

V and J are TRBV30 and TRBJ2-5, with D possibly TRBD2 on 6 matching bases. Germline V gene sequence: CDR1 GTSNPN, CDR2 SVGIG (reference sequence). This CDR3 comprises 14 residues. Trimming cost V 1 base and J 1 base, with 10 bases left between them. CDR3: CAWSGGTVQETQYF. The CDR3 DNA sequence: TGTGCCTGGAGTGGCGGGACGGTCCAAGAGACCCAGTACTTC.